This T cell receptor (beta chain) was sequenced for a study of blood T cell repertoires in COVID-19. Turning to the study itself: Material from acute and convalescent COVID-19 was sourced from the United States, Italy and Spain. The cDNA or gDNA used as material had been derived from T cells, B-cell-depleted T cells, or PBMCs.

It was during active infection that Seattle patients were enrolled and then longitudinally followed. Using immunoSEQ multiplex PCR, the repertoire was profiled, and TCRdb retains in-frame clones only, with some absent. Among roughly 150,000 clones listed, around four fifths were seen once. The V end was cut by 3 bases, the J end by 1 base, with 15 bases between. The CDR3 is 17 amino acids. Per the germline V gene, CDR1 is LGHDT and CDR2 is YNNKEL (reference sequence). The source of this sequence is a woman at least 80 years old with COVID-19, enrolled during active disease. Sequencing was carried out using peripheral blood. This rearrangement joins TRBV3-1 (or the pseudogene TRBV3-2) to TRBJ2-2, with D maybe TRBD1 (6 bases). The CDR3 DNA reads as TGTGCCAGCAGCCACCGAGGAGCAGGGGTGAACACCGGGGAGCTGTTTTTT. As protein: CASSHRGAGVNTGELFF.